This T cell receptor beta chain was obtained from a study of T cell clones after liver transplantation. Trimming removed 0 bases at V and 1 base at J, with 10 bases between. CDR1 MNHNY and CDR2 SVGAGI come from the germline V gene (reference sequence). The CDR3 runs 16 residues. The data were produced by immunoSEQ multiplex PCR, yet TCRdb's version contains in-frame clones alone and is incomplete. The sample includes roughly 70,000 clones, 90% seen only once; the top ten take less than 3.5%. The sample was CD4+ T cells from blood, taken before liver transplant. The chain employs TRBV6-6 and TRBJ1-5; no clear D. The sequence came from a human donor who received a liver transplant. The CDR3 nucleotides are TGTGCCAGCAGTTACTCGATGACACAGAGCAATCAGCCCCAGCATTTT. Encoded protein: CASSYSMTQSNQPQHF.